The 5 T cell receptor beta chains below come from one sample, sequenced in a study of T-cell reconstitution after alpha-beta-depleted transplantation in children. Preparing the TCRbeta library involved the use of unique molecular identifiers. TCRdb processed the PCR reads anew with MiXCR; each CDR3 protein has one entry. In the table there are about 610,000 distinct CDR3 sequences, roughly 10% of which are singletons. The sample was PBMCs from the stem cell graft donor, taken from the stem cell graft. These receptors were taken from a human donor who donated a stem cell graft to a child with acute myeloid leukemia.

At least ten counts were recorded for this clonotype. V gene TRBV20-1 combines with J gene TRBJ2-3; either TRBD1 or TRBD2 may fit D (5 bases each). This CDR3 spans 15 amino acids. CDR1 is DFQATT, CDR2 SNEGSKA, per germline (reference sequence). Deletions cut 5 bases from V and 7 bases from J, with 22 bases between. The chain's CDR3 is CSAPQDGALGNTQYF. The CDR3 bases are TGCAGTGCTCCCCAAGACGGGGCCTTGGGAAATACGCAGTATTTT.

This clonotype was observed a handful of times. The V gene is TRBV6-2 or TRBV6-3, the J gene TRBJ2-2, with 11 positions matching TRBD2. V shed 5 bases, J shed 5 bases, and the junction held 19 bases outside the gene matches. CDR3 size: 20 residues. Germline-derived CDR1 and CDR2 are MNHEY and SVGEGT. CDR3 residues: CASSPDRQGTSGRATGELFF. CDR3 nucleotides: TGTGCCAGCAGTCCCGACCGACAGGGGACTAGCGGACGGGCGACCGGGGAGCTGTTTTTT.

In this sample, this clonotype turned up a few times. The chain has TRBV7-9 and TRBJ1-4; D is unresolved. The V gene lost 5 bases and the J gene lost 8 bases, with 15 bases spanning the gap. Per the germline V gene, CDR1 is SEHNR and CDR2 is FQNEAQ (reference sequence). The length of the CDR3 is 14 residues. In nucleotides, the CDR3 is TGTGCCAGCAGCCCAAGGGATCGCCTCGAAAAACTGTTTTTT. It yields the protein CASSPRDRLEKLFF.

The chain carries TRBV24-1 and TRBJ2-1; D tentatively reads TRBD1 or TRBD2 (5 bases each). The CDR3 sequence is 15 residues long. Trimming removed 3 bases at V and 2 bases at J, with 10 bases between. Germline values: CDR1 KGHDR, CDR2 SFDVKD. The CDR3, as DNA: TGTGCCACCAGTGATGGGGGATCCACCTACAATGAGCAGTTCTTC. It encodes CATSDGGSTYNEQFF.

Here the CDR3 reads CASTPDGAAYGYTF. The CDR3 DNA sequence: TGTGCCAGCACTCCCGACGGGGCTGCCTATGGCTACACCTTC. J is TRBJ1-2 and V is TRBV12-3 or TRBV12-4; TRBD1 might be the D (5 bases). Trimming took 7 bases from V and 4 from J, leaving 16 bases between them. This CDR3 spans 14 amino acids.